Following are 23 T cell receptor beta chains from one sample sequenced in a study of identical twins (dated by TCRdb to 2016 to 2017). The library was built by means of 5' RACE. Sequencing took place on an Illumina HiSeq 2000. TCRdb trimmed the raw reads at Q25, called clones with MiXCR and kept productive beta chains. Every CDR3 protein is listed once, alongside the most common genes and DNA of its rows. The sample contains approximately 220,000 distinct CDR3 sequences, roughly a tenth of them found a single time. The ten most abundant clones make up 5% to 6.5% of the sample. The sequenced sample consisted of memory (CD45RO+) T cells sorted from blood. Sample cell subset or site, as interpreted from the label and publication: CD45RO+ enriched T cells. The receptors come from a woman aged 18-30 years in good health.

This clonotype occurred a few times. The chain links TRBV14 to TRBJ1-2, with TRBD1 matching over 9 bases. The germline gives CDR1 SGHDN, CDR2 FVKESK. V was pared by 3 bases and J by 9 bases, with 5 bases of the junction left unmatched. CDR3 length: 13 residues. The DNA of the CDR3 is TGTGCCAGCAGCCATACAGGGGGCCAAAGCTACACCTTC. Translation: CASSHTGGQSYTF.

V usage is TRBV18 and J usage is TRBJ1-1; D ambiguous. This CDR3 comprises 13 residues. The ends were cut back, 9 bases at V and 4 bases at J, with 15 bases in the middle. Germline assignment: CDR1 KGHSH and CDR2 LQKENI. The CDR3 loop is CASRLGEGTEAFF. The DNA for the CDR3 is TGTGCCAGTCGTCTGGGAGAGGGCACTGAAGCTTTCTTT. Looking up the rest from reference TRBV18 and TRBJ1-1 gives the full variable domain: NAGVMQNPRHLVRRRGQEARLRCSPMKGHSHVYWYRQLPEEGLKFMVYLQKENIIDESGMPKERFSAEFPKEGPSILRIQQVVRGDSAAYFCASRLGEGTEAFFGQGTRLTVV.

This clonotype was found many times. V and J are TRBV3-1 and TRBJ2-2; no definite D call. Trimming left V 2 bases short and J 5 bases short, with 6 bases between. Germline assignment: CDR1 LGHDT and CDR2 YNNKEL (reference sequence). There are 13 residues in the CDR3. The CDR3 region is CASSQSVTGELFF. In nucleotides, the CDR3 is TGTGCCAGCAGCCAAAGTGTTACCGGGGAGCTGTTTTTT. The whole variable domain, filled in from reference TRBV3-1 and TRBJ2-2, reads DTAVSQTPKYLVTQMGNDKSIKCEQNLGHDTMYWYKQDSKKFLKIMFSYNNKELIINETVPNRFSPKSPDKAHLNLHINSLELGDSAVYFCASSQSVTGELFFGEGSRLTVL.

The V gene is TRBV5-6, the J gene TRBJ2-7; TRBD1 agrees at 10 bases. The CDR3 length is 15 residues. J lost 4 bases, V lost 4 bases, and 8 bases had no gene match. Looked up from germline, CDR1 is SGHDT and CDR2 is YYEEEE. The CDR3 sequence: CASSPVGTGVYEQYF. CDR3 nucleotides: TGTGCCAGCAGCCCGGTGGGGACAGGGGTATACGAGCAGTACTTC.

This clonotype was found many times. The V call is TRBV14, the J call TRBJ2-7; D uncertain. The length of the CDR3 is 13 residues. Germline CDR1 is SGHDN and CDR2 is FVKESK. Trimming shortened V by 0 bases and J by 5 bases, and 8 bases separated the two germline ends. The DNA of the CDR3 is TGTGCCAGCAGCCAAGACAGAACCCACGAGCAGTACTTC. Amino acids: CASSQDRTHEQYF.

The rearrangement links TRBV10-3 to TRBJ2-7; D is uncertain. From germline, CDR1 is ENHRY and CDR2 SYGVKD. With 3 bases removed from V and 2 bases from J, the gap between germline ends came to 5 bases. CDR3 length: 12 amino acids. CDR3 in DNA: TGTGCCATCAGTGACAAGGCCTACGAGCAGTACTTC. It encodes CAISDKAYEQYF.

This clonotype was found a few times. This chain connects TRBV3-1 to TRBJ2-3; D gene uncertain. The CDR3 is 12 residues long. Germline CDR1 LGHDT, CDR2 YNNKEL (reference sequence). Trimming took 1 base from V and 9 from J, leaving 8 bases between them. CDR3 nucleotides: TGTGCCAGCAGCCAAGGGGTGAGAACGCAGTATTTT. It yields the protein CASSQGVRTQYF.

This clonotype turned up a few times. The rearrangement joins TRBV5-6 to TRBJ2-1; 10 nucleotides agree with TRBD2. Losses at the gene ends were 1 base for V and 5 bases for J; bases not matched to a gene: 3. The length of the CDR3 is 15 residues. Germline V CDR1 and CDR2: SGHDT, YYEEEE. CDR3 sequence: CASSLFTSGDNEQFF. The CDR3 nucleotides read TGTGCCAGCAGCTTGTTTACTAGCGGGGACAATGAGCAGTTCTTC.

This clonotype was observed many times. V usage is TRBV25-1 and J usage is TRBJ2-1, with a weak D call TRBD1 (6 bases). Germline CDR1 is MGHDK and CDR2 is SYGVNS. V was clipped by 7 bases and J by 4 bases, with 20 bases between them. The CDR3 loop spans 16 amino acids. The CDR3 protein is CASIGRSGAHYNEQFF. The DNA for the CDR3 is TGTGCCAGCATCGGGCGTTCAGGGGCGCATTACAATGAGCAGTTCTTC.

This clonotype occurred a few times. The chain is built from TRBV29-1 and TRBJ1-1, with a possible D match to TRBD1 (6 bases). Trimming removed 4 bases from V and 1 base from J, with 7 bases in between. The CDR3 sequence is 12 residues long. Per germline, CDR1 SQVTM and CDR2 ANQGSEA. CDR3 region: CSVGTANTEAFF. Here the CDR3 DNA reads TGCAGCGTTGGGACAGCGAACACTGAAGCTTTCTTT. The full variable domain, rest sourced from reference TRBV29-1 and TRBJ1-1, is SAVISQKPSRDICQRGTSLTIQCQVDSQVTMMFWYRQQPGQSLTLIATANQGSEATYESGFVIDKFPISRPNLTFSTLTVSNMSPEDSSIYLCSVGTANTEAFFGQGTRLTVV.

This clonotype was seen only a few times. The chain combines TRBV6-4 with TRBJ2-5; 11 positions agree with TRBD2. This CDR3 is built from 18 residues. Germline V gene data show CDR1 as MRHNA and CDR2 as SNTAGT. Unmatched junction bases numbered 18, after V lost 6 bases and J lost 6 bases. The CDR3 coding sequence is TGTGCCAGCAGAACAGGGACTAGCGGCCGATGCGGCGGAAAGACCCAGTACTTC. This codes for CASRTGTSGRCGGKTQYF.

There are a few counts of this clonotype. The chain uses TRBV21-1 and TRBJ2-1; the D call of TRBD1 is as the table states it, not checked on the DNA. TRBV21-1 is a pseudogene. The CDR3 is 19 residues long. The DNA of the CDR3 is TGTGCCAGCAGCAAAAAGAGTCCCGGGACAGGACCGGTCTATCATGAGCAGTTCTTC. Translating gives CASSKKSPGTGPVYHEQFF.

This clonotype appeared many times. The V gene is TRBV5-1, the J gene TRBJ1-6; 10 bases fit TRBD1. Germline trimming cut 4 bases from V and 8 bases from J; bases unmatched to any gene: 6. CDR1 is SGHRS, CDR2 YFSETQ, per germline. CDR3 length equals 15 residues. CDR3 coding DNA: TGCGCCAGCAGCGTATCCGGGACAGGGGATTCACCCCTCCACTTT. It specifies CASSVSGTGDSPLHF.

CDR3 in DNA: TGTGCCAGCAGTTCCCGCTTACTAGCGGTCTACGAGCAGTACTTC. Translation: CASSSRLLAVYEQYF. The chain is built from TRBV12-3 or TRBV12-4 and TRBJ2-7; 8 bases align to TRBD2. V was clipped by 4 bases and J by 3 bases; unmatched bases: 8. The CDR3 consists of 15 residues.

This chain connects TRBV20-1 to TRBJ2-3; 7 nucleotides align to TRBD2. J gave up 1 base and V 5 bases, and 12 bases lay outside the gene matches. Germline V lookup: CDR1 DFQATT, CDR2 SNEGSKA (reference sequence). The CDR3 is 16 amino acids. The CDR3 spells CSALSLQGGGTDTQYF. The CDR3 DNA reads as TGCAGTGCTCTTTCTCTCCAGGGAGGGGGCACAGATACGCAGTATTTT.

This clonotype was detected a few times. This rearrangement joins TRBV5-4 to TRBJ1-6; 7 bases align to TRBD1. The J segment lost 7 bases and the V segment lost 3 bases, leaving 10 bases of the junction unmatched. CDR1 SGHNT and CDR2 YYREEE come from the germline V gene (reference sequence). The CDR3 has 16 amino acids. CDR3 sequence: CASSWEPGTVNSPLHF. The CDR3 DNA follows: TGTGCCAGCAGCTGGGAACCCGGGACAGTAAATTCACCCCTCCACTTT. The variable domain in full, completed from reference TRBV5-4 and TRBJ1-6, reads ETGVTQSPTHLIKTRGQQVTLRCSSQSGHNTVSWYQQALGQGPQFIFQYYREEENGRGNFPPRFSGLQFPNYSSELNVNALELDDSALYLCASSWEPGTVNSPLHFGNGTRLTVT.

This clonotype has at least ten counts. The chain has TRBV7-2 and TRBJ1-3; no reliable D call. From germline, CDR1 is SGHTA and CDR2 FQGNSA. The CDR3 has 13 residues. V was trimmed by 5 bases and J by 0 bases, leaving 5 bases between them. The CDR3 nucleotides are TGTGCCAGCAGCGCGTTCTCTGGAAACACCATATATTTT. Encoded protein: CASSAFSGNTIYF.

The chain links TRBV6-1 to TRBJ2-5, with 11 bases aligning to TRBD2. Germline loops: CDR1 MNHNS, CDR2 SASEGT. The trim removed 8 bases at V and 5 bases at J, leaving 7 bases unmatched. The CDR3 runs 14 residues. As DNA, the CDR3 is TGTGCCAGCTGTAGCGGGGGGGCCGGGGAGACCCAGTACTTC. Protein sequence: CASCSGGAGETQYF.

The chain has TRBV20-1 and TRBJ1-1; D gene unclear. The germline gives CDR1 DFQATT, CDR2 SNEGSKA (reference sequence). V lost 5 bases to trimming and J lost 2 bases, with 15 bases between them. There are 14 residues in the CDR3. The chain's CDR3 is CSAPPPWGNTEAFF. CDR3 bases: TGCAGTGCTCCTCCGCCCTGGGGAAACACTGAAGCTTTCTTT.

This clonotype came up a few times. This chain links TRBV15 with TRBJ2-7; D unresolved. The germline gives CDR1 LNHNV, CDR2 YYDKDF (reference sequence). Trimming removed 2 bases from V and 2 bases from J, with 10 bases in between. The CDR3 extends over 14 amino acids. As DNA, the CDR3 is TGTGCCACCAGCAGACTTGACGGAGCCTACGAGCAGTACTTC. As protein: CATSRLDGAYEQYF.

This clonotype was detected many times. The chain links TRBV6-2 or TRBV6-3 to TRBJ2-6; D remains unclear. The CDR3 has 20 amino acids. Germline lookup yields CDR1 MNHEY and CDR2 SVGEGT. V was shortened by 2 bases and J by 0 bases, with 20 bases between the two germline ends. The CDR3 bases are TGTGCCAGCAGTTACAGGGCCGGGTCCCAGCTCTTCTCTGGGGCCAACGTCCTGACTTTC. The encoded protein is CASSYRAGSQLFSGANVLTF.

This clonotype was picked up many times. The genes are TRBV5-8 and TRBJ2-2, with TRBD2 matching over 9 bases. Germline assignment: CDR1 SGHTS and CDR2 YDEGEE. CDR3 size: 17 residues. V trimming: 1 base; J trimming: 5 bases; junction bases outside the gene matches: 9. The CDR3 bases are TGTGCCAGCAGCTTGCCTGGGCTAGCGGGAAGGACCGGGGAGCTGTTTTTT. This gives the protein CASSLPGLAGRTGELFF. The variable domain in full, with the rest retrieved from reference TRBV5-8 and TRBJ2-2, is EAGVTQSPTHLIKTRGQQATLRCSPISGHTSVYWYQQALGLGLQFLLWYDEGEERNRGNFPPRFSGRQFPNYSSELNVNALELEDSALYLCASSLPGLAGRTGELFFGEGSRLTVL.

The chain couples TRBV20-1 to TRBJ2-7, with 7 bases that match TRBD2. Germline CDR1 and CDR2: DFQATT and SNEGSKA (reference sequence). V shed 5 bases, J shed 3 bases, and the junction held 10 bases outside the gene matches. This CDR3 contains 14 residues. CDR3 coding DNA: TGCAGTGCTCTCAAGCGGGGCATGAACTACGAGCAGTACTTC. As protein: CSALKRGMNYEQYF.